The 8 T cell receptor beta chains presented below share a single source sample, sequenced in a study of control samples from healthy donors and cancer patients. Data came from immunoSEQ multiplex PCR; TCRdb stores just in-frame clones and leaves some out. The sample has about 180,000 clones; around 91% are singletons. The source material was blood. Receptor source: a woman in her 50s in good health.

In its sample, this clone was seen once. The chain couples TRBV29-1 to TRBJ1-4; D is ambiguous. This CDR3 has 15 residues. Trimming pared 4 bases from V and 4 bases from J, leaving 16 bases between. Germline CDR1 is SQVTM and CDR2 is ANQGSEA. The CDR3 DNA sequence: TGCAGCGTTGGGGTTGTTGGCCAGGTTAATGAAAAACTGTTTTTT. Residues: CSVGVVGQVNEKLFF.

This clone appeared once. The chain is built from TRBV2 and TRBJ1-2, with D perhaps TRBD1 (5 bases). Per germline, CDR1 SNHLY and CDR2 FYNNEI. CDR3 size: 14 residues. Trimming pared 6 bases from V and 4 bases from J, leaving 15 bases between. The CDR3 loop is CASSRDPSLYGYTF. The CDR3 DNA follows: TGTGCCAGCAGCCGGGACCCTAGTCTCTATGGCTACACCTTC.

The chain combines TRBV5-1 with TRBJ2-3; D gene ambiguous. Germline lookup yields CDR1 SGHRS and CDR2 YFSETQ. This CDR3 spans 14 amino acids. V was pared by 4 bases and J by 0 bases, with 9 bases between. The CDR3 sequence is CASSGSSSTDTQYF. In DNA form, the CDR3 reads TGCGCCAGCAGCGGGTCGAGCAGCACAGATACGCAGTATTTT.

The chain has TRBV10-2 and TRBJ1-2; D call uncertain. The CDR3 is 11 residues long. The germline V gene encodes CDR1 WSHSY and CDR2 SAAADI. With 2 bases removed from V and 5 bases from J, the gap between germline ends came to 3 bases. This chain's CDR3 is CASSERYGYTF. The DNA for the CDR3 is TGCGCCAGCAGTGAGCGGTATGGCTACACCTTC.

The chain couples TRBV6-5 to TRBJ1-3; D is possibly TRBD1 (6 bases). V was trimmed by 10 bases and J by 1 base, leaving 8 bases between them. The CDR3 length is 12 residues. Germline lookup yields CDR1 MNHEY and CDR2 SVGAGI. DNA of the CDR3: TGTGCCAACACAGGGTCTGGAAACACCATATATTTT. Translated, it gives CANTGSGNTIYF.

The chain joins TRBV2 to TRBJ1-4; a possible D gene is TRBD1 (6 bases). Germline V gene data show CDR1 as SNHLY and CDR2 as FYNNEI. The CDR3 totals 16 residues. Trimming left V 7 bases short and J 7 bases short, with 22 bases between. The DNA of the CDR3 is TGTGCCAGCATTCCAGGGGCTACCAGAGTGCCTGAAAAACTGTTTTTT. Its translation: CASIPGATRVPEKLFF.

The chain links TRBV4-3 to TRBJ2-1, with 7 bases aligning to TRBD2. The germline V gene encodes CDR1 LGHNA and CDR2 YSLEER. Trimming removed 1 base from V and 6 bases from J; junction bases left unmatched: 3. This CDR3 has 14 residues. The CDR3 bases are TGCGCCAGCAGCCAAGGACTAGCCAGCAATGAGCAGTTCTTC. Protein: CASSQGLASNEQFF.

This chain uses TRBV10-3 with TRBJ2-7; the match to TRBD1 covers 8 bases. Germline-derived CDR1 and CDR2 are ENHRY and SYGVKD. Trimming at V came to 2 bases and at J to 6 bases, leaving 6 bases not matched to a gene. This CDR3 contains 14 residues. CDR3 amino acids: CAISERQGTGEQYF. The CDR3 DNA sequence: TGTGCCATCAGTGAGCGACAGGGGACCGGCGAGCAGTACTTC.